Below, 26 T cell receptor beta chains from the same sample are listed, as sequenced in a study of OX40 agonist ivuxolimab in advanced cancers. The library was obtained by the immunoSEQ multiplex PCR assay. TCRdb mirrors the immuneACCESS table, restricted to in-frame sequences. Some clones are absent from its copies; in checked studies, under half trace to an unresolved V gene, and the reason for the others is unknown. The sample table contains fewer than 75,000 clones; only one count was recorded for roughly 87% of them. The ten largest make up around 2.8% of the sample. This material consisted of CD4+ or CD8+ T cells sorted from blood, taken in a trial of the OX40 agonist ivuxolimab. The receptors were sampled from an adult with an advanced solid tumor such as melanoma, head and neck, liver or kidney cancer.

A single count supports this clone. The chain is built from TRBV5-1 and TRBJ2-5, with TRBD2 matching 10 bases. The J segment lost 2 bases and the V segment lost 4 bases, leaving 8 bases of the junction unmatched. Germline CDR1 and CDR2: SGHRS and YFSETQ. The length of the CDR3 is 16 residues. The CDR3 loop reads CASSPGLAAIQETQYF. Written as DNA, the CDR3 is TGCGCCAGCAGCCCCGGACTAGCGGCTATACAAGAGACCCAGTACTTC.

The table lists this clone with a few counts. The chain employs TRBV30 and TRBJ1-2, with D possibly matching TRBD1 (5 bases). The CDR3 is 13 amino acids. The V end was cut by 3 bases, the J end by 5 bases, with 13 bases between. Germline assignment: CDR1 GTSNPN and CDR2 SVGIG (reference sequence). The CDR3 DNA follows: TGTGCCTGGAGCCGGGGCCTGGGGTATGGCTACACCTTC. Protein sequence: CAWSRGLGYGYTF.

This clone was observed a single time. This chain links TRBV11-2 with TRBJ2-7, with D perhaps TRBD1 (5 bases). In germline, CDR1 is SGHAT, CDR2 FQNNGV. CDR3 size: 15 residues. Trimming removed 5 bases from V and 3 bases from J, with 17 bases in between. This CDR3 is CASSITRGDHYEQYF. The CDR3 nucleotides are TGTGCCAGCAGCATTACAAGGGGTGATCACTACGAGCAGTACTTC. Combining the CDR3 with reference TRBV11-2 and TRBJ2-7 gives the whole variable domain EAGVAQSPRYKIIEKRQSVAFWCNPISGHATLYWYQQILGQGPKLLIQFQNNGVVDDSQLPKDRFSAERLKGVDSTLKIQPAKLEDSAVYLCASSITRGDHYEQYFGPGTRLTVT.

V and J are TRBV7-3 and TRBJ2-3, with 11 bases aligning to TRBD2. The CDR3 loop spans 17 amino acids. Unmatched junction bases numbered 11, after V lost 6 bases and J lost 3 bases. Germline CDR1 and CDR2: SGHTA and FQGTGA. The CDR3 spells CASSSIAGGPRTDTQYF. In DNA, the CDR3 is TGTGCCAGCAGTTCAATAGCGGGAGGGCCGAGAACAGATACGCAGTATTTT. Full variable domain (missing parts from reference TRBV7-3 and TRBJ2-3): GAGVSQTPSNKVTEKGKYVELRCDPISGHTALYWYRQSLGQGPEFLIYFQGTGAADDSGLPNDRFFAVRPEGSVSTLKIQRTERGDSAVYLCASSSIAGGPRTDTQYFGPGTRLTVL.

The chain joins TRBV10-3 to TRBJ2-2, with 7 nucleotides matching TRBD1. The CDR3 is 12 amino acids. Germline lookup yields CDR1 ENHRY and CDR2 SYGVKD. Losses at the gene ends were 7 bases for V and 7 bases for J; bases not matched to a gene: 3. The CDR3 loop is CAIKQGSGELFF. The CDR3 region has the DNA TGTGCCATCAAACAGGGGAGCGGGGAGCTGTTTTTT.

The chain recombines TRBV7-9 with TRBJ2-1; D gene ambiguous. The CDR3 spans 12 residues. Germline V lookup: CDR1 SEHNR, CDR2 FQNEAQ (reference sequence). Trimming pared 1 base from V and 8 bases from J, leaving 6 bases between. The CDR3 DNA reads as TGTGCCAGCAGCTTAGTCGGTGATGAGCAGTTCTTC. Encoded protein: CASSLVGDEQFF.

V and J are TRBV6-6 and TRBJ2-2; 11 nucleotides align to TRBD2. Per the germline V gene, CDR1 is MNHNY and CDR2 is SVGAGI (reference sequence). CDR3 length: 15 residues. V was clipped by 5 bases and J by 4 bases; unmatched bases: 3. In nucleotides, the CDR3 is TGTGCCAGCAGTGCACTAGCGGGAGTCACCGGGGAGCTGTTTTTT. As protein: CASSALAGVTGELFF.

The chain links TRBV7-9 to TRBJ2-1, with 10 bases aligning to TRBD1. CDR3 size: 14 residues. The V segment lost 9 bases and the J segment 10 bases; nucleotides outside the gene matches: 12. CDR1 and CDR2 (germline): SEHNR, FQNEAQ (reference sequence). The CDR3 nucleotides read TGTGCCAGTGTTCGCCGGGACAGGGGCCGAGAGCAGTTCTTC. Translating gives CASVRRDRGREQFF.

This chain uses TRBV29-1 with TRBJ2-3; D unclear. This CDR3 region has 10 residues. Trimming pared 6 bases from V and 3 bases from J, leaving 4 bases between. CDR1 is SQVTM, CDR2 ANQGSEA, per germline. The CDR3 region has the DNA TGCAGCGTCCAAACAGATACGCAGTATTTT. Protein sequence: CSVQTDTQYF.

The chain carries TRBV7-3 and TRBJ2-7; no clear D gene. Trimming took off 2 bases at V and 0 bases at J, with 11 bases between the two ends. The CDR3 has 15 amino acids. The germline V gene encodes CDR1 SGHTA and CDR2 FQGTGA. CDR3 loop: CASSLWARSSYEQYF. In DNA, the CDR3 is TGTGCCAGCAGCTTATGGGCCCGGAGCTCCTACGAGCAGTACTTC.

This clone was seen once. The rearrangement uses TRBV19 and TRBJ1-2, with no clear D. Germline V gives CDR1 LNHDA, CDR2 SQIVND (reference sequence). Trimming took 4 bases from V and 7 from J, leaving 13 bases between them. The CDR3 spans 13 residues. The CDR3 loop reads CASSTSARVGYTF. In DNA form, the CDR3 reads TGTGCCAGTAGTACTTCAGCTAGGGTTGGCTACACCTTC.

This clone showed up just once. This chain connects TRBV7-2 to TRBJ2-2, with D possibly TRBD2 on 5 matching bases. Between the trimmed V and J ends, which lost 5 bases and 7 bases, there was a span of 14 bases. Germline CDR1 is SGHTA and CDR2 is FQGNSA. CDR3 length: 14 residues. Written as DNA, the CDR3 is TGTGCCAGCAGCCCCCGAAGGGCGGGCGGGGAGCTGTTTTTT. It encodes CASSPRRAGGELFF.

This clone was counted once. The chain joins TRBV5-1 to TRBJ2-5; TRBD1 aligns across 7 bases. This CDR3 has 15 amino acids. Germline trimming cut 3 bases from V and 4 bases from J; bases unmatched to any gene: 9. CDR1 and CDR2 from the germline V gene are SGHRS and YFSETQ. The CDR3 here is CASSSTGVGLETQYF. CDR3 nucleotide sequence: TGCGCCAGCAGCTCAACAGGGGTCGGACTAGAGACCCAGTACTTC.

This chain links TRBV10-2 with TRBJ2-5, with unresolved D. Trimming removed 2 bases from V and 2 bases from J, with 15 bases in between. This CDR3 has 16 residues. Germline V gene lookup returns CDR1 WSHSY and CDR2 SAAADI. The CDR3 coding sequence is TGCGCCAGCAGTGAGGAGTTGGCGCCACCTCAAGAGACCCAGTACTTC. As protein: CASSEELAPPQETQYF.

The gene calls are TRBV30 and TRBJ1-6; D ambiguous. CDR3 length equals 12 residues. Trimming took 3 bases from V and 7 from J, leaving 7 bases between them. Germline V gene lookup returns CDR1 GTSNPN and CDR2 SVGIG (reference sequence). The CDR3 sequence is CAWRSENSPLHF. As DNA, the CDR3 is TGTGCCTGGAGGTCCGAAAATTCACCCCTCCACTTT.

CDR3 in amino acids: CASSGGPQHF. Written as DNA, the CDR3 is TGTGCCAGCAGCGGCGGGCCCCAGCATTTT. The chain joins TRBV7-3 to TRBJ1-5; no clear D. The CDR3 is 10 residues long. Trimming took 5 bases from V and 9 from J, leaving 5 bases between them. Germline lookup yields CDR1 SGHTA and CDR2 FQGTGA.

The rearrangement joins TRBV10-3 to TRBJ2-3; 10 bases are a match to TRBD2. This CDR3 has 16 amino acids. The V and J ends lost 3 bases and 2 bases, in that order; junction bases with no gene match: 5. Per the germline V gene, CDR1 is ENHRY and CDR2 is SYGVKD. The CDR3 DNA is TGTGCCATCAGTGAAGCTAGCGGGAGTCCCACAGATACGCAGTATTTT. This sequence encodes CAISEASGSPTDTQYF.

The chain couples TRBV5-4 to TRBJ2-5, with D perhaps matching TRBD2 (6 bases). The CDR3 consists of 15 residues. V shed 0 bases and J shed 5 bases, with 14 bases lying between them. In germline, CDR1 is SGHNT, CDR2 YYREEE (reference sequence). The CDR3 coding sequence is TGTGCCAGCAGCTTGGGCGGGGTGAGGATGGAGACCCAGTACTTC. It is translated as CASSLGGVRMETQYF.

This chain connects TRBV6-6 to TRBJ2-2; maybe TRBD2 (5 bases). The CDR3 is 12 residues long. The V and J ends lost 8 bases and 3 bases respectively, with 7 bases between them. The V gene's germline CDR1 is MNHNY and CDR2 SVGAGI (reference sequence). The CDR3 reads CASYGDTGELFF. CDR3 nucleotides: TGTGCCAGCTACGGGGACACCGGGGAGCTGTTTTTT.

The chain has TRBV19 and TRBJ2-7, with 7 bases lining up with TRBD1. CDR3 size: 15 residues. Losses at the gene ends were 5 bases for V and 3 bases for J; bases not matched to a gene: 10. CDR1 LNHDA and CDR2 SQIVND come from the germline V gene (reference sequence). The CDR3 DNA reads TGTGCCAGTAGTCCTGAGAGGACAGGAGACTACGAGCAGTACTTC. Its protein product is CASSPERTGDYEQYF.

The rearrangement links TRBV6-5 to TRBJ2-5; perhaps TRBD1 as D (7 bases). CDR3 size: 13 residues. Germline V gene lookup returns CDR1 MNHEY and CDR2 SVGAGI. V was clipped by 5 bases and J by 5 bases, with 12 bases between them. The CDR3: CASSQQGRETQYF. The CDR3 nucleotides read TGTGCCAGCAGTCAACAGGGGAGGGAGACCCAGTACTTC.

The CDR3 sequence is CASSYSGASTDTQYF. The CDR3 nucleotides read TGTGCCAGCAGTTACTCTGGAGCTAGCACAGATACGCAGTATTTT. This chain joins TRBV6-5 and TRBJ2-3; unclear D gene. Deletions cut 0 bases from V and 0 bases from J, with 7 bases between. Germline assignment: CDR1 MNHEY and CDR2 SVGAGI. The CDR3 extends over 15 amino acids.

This clone was counted a few times. This sequence joins TRBV7-8 and TRBJ2-1; D might be TRBD2 (5 bases). The germline gives CDR1 SGHVS, CDR2 FQNEAQ. This CDR3 spans 15 amino acids. V was pared by 0 bases and J by 0 bases, with 6 bases between. CDR3 amino acids: CASSLAGDSYNEQFF. The CDR3 DNA sequence: TGTGCCAGCAGCTTAGCGGGAGACTCCTACAATGAGCAGTTCTTC.

The chain uses TRBV30 and TRBJ1-1; D may be TRBD1 (6 bases). Germline V CDR1 and CDR2: GTSNPN, SVGIG (reference sequence). This CDR3 spans 13 amino acids. Trimming removed 1 base at V and 7 bases at J, with 13 bases between. CDR3 nucleotide sequence: TGTGCCTGGAGTGGGACAGACGGGCTTGAAGCTTTCTTT. Encoded protein: CAWSGTDGLEAFF.

The chain carries TRBV11-3 and TRBJ2-1, with unresolved D. CDR1 and CDR2 (germline): SGHNT, YENEEA. The V end was cut by 0 bases, the J end by 3 bases, with 9 bases between. The CDR3 totals 15 residues. The CDR3 is CASSLERAHYNEQFF. The DNA of the CDR3 is TGTGCCAGCAGCTTAGAAAGGGCTCACTACAATGAGCAGTTCTTC.

The chain links TRBV27 to TRBJ2-5; D is unclear. TRBJ2-7 explains the end of the DNA better; the J call may be wrong. The CDR3 sequence is 14 residues long. Germline V gives CDR1 MNHEY, CDR2 SMNVEV (reference sequence). This chain's CDR3 is CASSLHSISYEQYF. As DNA, the CDR3 is TGTGCCAGCAGTTTACACTCGATCTCCTACGAGCAGTACTTC.